Listed below are T cell receptor beta chains from one sample, sequenced in a study of cytomegalovirus exposure and HLA in healthy donors. Some clones are missing from TCRdb's copy, which holds only in-frame ones; the method was immunoSEQ multiplex PCR. The sample yields some 45,000 clones, about 90% seen once. Sequencing was carried out using PBMCs. These receptors were obtained from a man aged 18 to 29 in good health and CMV-seronegative. CDR3s include the opening cysteine and the closing phenylalanine or tryptophan. A D gene is named only where the DNA matches it firmly. Only part of the rows carry a size: once, few, many, or a class if the clone is expanded.

CASSEAGNEQFF TGTGCCAGCTCAGAAGCGGGAAATGAGCAGTTCTTC TRBD2 TRBJ2-1 TRBV18 -
CASSLQGNEQFF TGCGCCAGCAGCTTGCAGGGCAATGAGCAGTTCTTC - TRBJ2-1 TRBV5-1 -
CASSSRDRYDEQYF TGTGCCAGCAGTTCCCGGGACAGGTATGACGAGCAGTACTTC TRBD1 TRBJ2-7 TRBV6-1 -
CASTIEGARTEAFF TGTGCCAGCACGATCGAAGGGGCTCGAACTGAAGCTTTCTTT - TRBJ1-1 TRBV6-1 -
CASSPGLAGTNTQYF TGTGCCAGCAGCCCGGGACTAGCGGGAACAAATACGCAGTATTTT TRBD2 TRBJ2-3 TRBV6-5 -
CASSVGLAKAGELFF TGTGCCAGCAGCGTAGGGCTAGCGAAGGCCGGGGAGCTGTTTTTT - TRBJ2-2 TRBV9 -
CASSHRTGALQETQYF TGTGCCAGCAGCCACCGTACAGGGGCCCTCCAAGAGACCCAGTACTTC TRBD1 TRBJ2-5 TRBV14 -
CASGALYGRETQYF TGTGCTAGTGGGGCTCTATATGGGCGAGAGACCCAGTACTTC - TRBJ2-5 TRBV12-5 -
CASSLGGAGRTYEQYF TGTGCCAGCAGCTTGGGGGGGGCAGGGCGAACCTACGAGCAGTACTTC - TRBJ2-7 TRBV7-6 -
CASTPGQGSTYEQYF TGTGCCAGCACCCCAGGACAGGGTTCAACCTACGAGCAGTACTTC TRBD1 TRBJ2-7 TRBV19 medium-sized
CASSFRFVRGGDQPQHF TGTGCCAGCAGTTTTCGGTTCGTCAGGGGAGGGGATCAGCCCCAGCATTTT - TRBJ1-5 TRBV28 -
CAVWGRASYEQYF TGTGCGGTTTGGGGCCGTGCCTCCTACGAGCAGTACTTC - TRBJ2-7 TRBV6-1 once
CASSTPGSLPTDTQYF TGTGCCAGCAGTACCCCCGGGAGCTTGCCCACAGATACGCAGTATTTT - TRBJ2-3 TRBV27 -
CASSLTPHSGLGRPGELFF TGTGCCAGCAGCTTAACCCCCCACTCGGGACTAGGAAGGCCCGGGGAGCTGTTTTTT TRBD2 TRBJ2-2 TRBV7-3 -
CASSQIVDEQFF TGCGCCAGCAGCCAGATTGTCGATGAGCAGTTCTTC - TRBJ2-1 TRBV5-1 -
CASSMTGIGGELFF TGTGCCAGCAGCATGACAGGGATAGGCGGGGAGCTGTTTTTT TRBD1 TRBJ2-2 TRBV7-9 few
CASSPVGQAGTEAFF TGTGCCAGCTCACCAGTGGGACAGGCAGGGACTGAAGCTTTCTTT TRBD1 TRBJ1-1 TRBV18 -
CASSSDRRNSPLHF TGTGCCAGCAGTTCGGACAGAAGAAATTCACCCCTCCACTTT - TRBJ1-6 TRBV6-5 -
CASSLDRVNEQFF TGTGCCAGCAGCCTAGACAGGGTAAATGAGCAGTTCTTC TRBD1 TRBJ2-1 TRBV9 -
CASSSQFYEQYF TGTGCCAGCAGCTCCCAATTCTACGAGCAGTACTTC - TRBJ2-7 TRBV7-9 -
CAHSLNTGELFF TGTGCCCACTCTCTGAACACCGGGGAGCTGTTTTTT - TRBJ2-2 TRBV7-8 -
CASSLGLGNTQYF TGTGCCAGCAGCTTAGGACTGGGAAATACGCAGTATTTT - TRBJ2-3 TRBV7-3 once
CASSDAGQLTDTQYF TGTGCCAGCAGTGACGCGGGACAGCTCACAGATACGCAGTATTTT - TRBJ2-3 TRBV7-9 -
CASRLDGTGVNSPLHF TGTGCCAGCAGACTCGATGGGACAGGGGTTAATTCACCCCTCCACTTT TRBD1 TRBJ1-6 TRBV6-4 -
CASSKGGIVDEQFF TGTGCCAGCAGCAAGGGCGGGATCGTCGATGAGCAGTTCTTC - TRBJ2-1 TRBV11-3 -
CASSLEEEGWNEQFF TGTGCCAGCAGCTTAGAGGAGGAGGGTTGGAATGAGCAGTTCTTC - TRBJ2-1 TRBV7-9 -
CASSFGRANYGYTF TGTGCCAGCAGTTTTGGCAGGGCTAACTATGGCTACACCTTC - TRBJ1-2 TRBV28 -
CASSQESGQNYGYTF TGTGCCAGCAGCCAAGAATCAGGACAAAACTATGGCTACACCTTC - TRBJ1-2 TRBV4-2 -
CASSAGTPGLNQPQHF TGTGCCAGCAGTGCCGGGACACCGGGCCTCAATCAGCCCCAGCATTTT - TRBJ1-5 TRBV2 -
CASRRLSYEQYF TGTGCCAGCAGAAGACTCTCCTACGAGCAGTACTTC - TRBJ2-7 TRBV2 once
CASSQGPSGGQETQYF TGCGCCAGCAGCCAAGGTCCTAGCGGGGGACAAGAGACCCAGTACTTC TRBD2 TRBJ2-5 TRBV4-1 -
CASSQDLLVYTGELFF TGTGCCAGCAGCCAAGATCTCCTAGTGTACACCGGGGAGCTGTTTTTT - TRBJ2-2 TRBV4-2 -
CASSGSGYSTDTQYF TGCGCCAGCAGCGGAAGCGGGTATAGCACAGATACGCAGTATTTT - TRBJ2-3 TRBV5-1 -
CASSRTGGNTEAFF TGTGCCAGCAGCCGGACAGGGGGGAACACTGAAGCTTTCTTT TRBD1 TRBJ1-1 TRBV7-8 once
CASSLGPGLNQPQHF TGTGCCAGCAGCTTAGGGCCAGGGCTTAATCAGCCCCAGCATTTT - TRBJ1-5 TRBV5-3 -
CASSAGDTGELFF TGTGCCAGCAGCGCGGGAGACACCGGGGAGCTGTTTTTT TRBD2 TRBJ2-2 TRBV27 -
CASIGGTNTEAFF TGTGCCAGCATAGGGGGTACTAACACTGAAGCTTTCTTT - TRBJ1-1 TRBV2 once
CASSDRGKGQDSYEQYF TGTGCCAGTTCGGACAGGGGGAAGGGTCAGGACTCTTACGAGCAGTACTTC TRBD1 TRBJ2-7 TRBV19 -
CSVVKLSGQVTDTQYF TGCAGCGTTGTAAAACTCTCGGGACAGGTCACAGATACGCAGTATTTT TRBD1 TRBJ2-3 TRBV29-1 few
CASSIRTSGSQETQYF TGCGCCAGCAGCATACGGACTAGCGGAAGTCAAGAGACCCAGTACTTC TRBD2 TRBJ2-5 TRBV5-1 once
CASSYSTDRGNFF TGTGCCAGCAGTTACTCCACCGACAGGGGCAACTTCTTC TRBD1 TRBJ2-1 TRBV6-5 -
CASSLARVAGGFDEQFF TGTGCCAGCAGCTTAGCTAGAGTAGCGGGGGGTTTCGATGAGCAGTTCTTC TRBD2 TRBJ2-1 TRBV7-9 -
CASSDRTYEQYF TGTGCCAGCAGCGACAGGACCTACGAGCAGTACTTC - TRBJ2-7 TRBV6-5 -
CASRVSGNEQFF TGTGCCAGCAGAGTTAGCGGCAATGAGCAGTTCTTC - TRBJ2-1 TRBV28 -
CASSVAGSGTQYF TGTGCCAGCAGCGTAGCAGGTTCAGGGACCCAGTACTTC - TRBJ2-5 TRBV9 -
CASSQEDPAPQHF TGTGCCAGTAGTCAGGAGGACCCTGCGCCCCAGCATTTT - TRBJ1-5 TRBV19 -
CAISESSGTGVTEAFF TGTGCCATCAGTGAGTCATCGGGGACAGGCGTTACTGAAGCTTTCTTT TRBD1 TRBJ1-1 TRBV10-3 -
CASSPLPTSATGTDTQYF TGTGCCAGCTCACCTTTGCCTACTAGCGCGACAGGTACAGATACGCAGTATTTT - TRBJ2-3 TRBV18 once
CASSPPPNRPGELFF TGTGCCAGCTCACCACCTCCTAATCGTCCGGGGGAGCTGTTTTTT - TRBJ2-2 TRBV18 -
CASSLVPRVNTEAFF TGTGCCAGCAGCTTGGTGCCAAGAGTTAACACTGAAGCTTTCTTT - TRBJ1-1 TRBV5-4 -
CASSLAGQNYGYTF TGTGCCAGCAGTTTAGCGGGGCAGAACTATGGCTACACCTTC - TRBJ1-2 TRBV27 once
CASSTHRAPNEKLFF TGTGCCAGCAGCACCCACAGGGCCCCTAATGAAAAACTGTTTTTT - TRBJ1-4 TRBV13 once
CASSASAERNTIYF TGTGCCAGCAGCGCCTCAGCGGAACGAAACACCATATATTTT - TRBJ1-3 TRBV9 -
CASSNGLAGLGYNEQFF TGTGCCAGTAGTAACGGACTAGCGGGACTGGGGTACAATGAGCAGTTCTTC TRBD2 TRBJ2-1 TRBV19 -
CASSLEREATGELFF TGCGCCAGCAGCTTGGAGCGGGAGGCCACCGGGGAGCTGTTTTTT TRBD2 TRBJ2-2 TRBV5-1 once